This TCR beta chain emerged from a study of response to subunit inactivated influenza vaccine. Whole-study findings and limits: Authors suggested few new T cells are recruited by each seasonal influenza vaccination.

Via MiXCR, TCRdb re-called the RT-PCR reads, giving one row per CDR3 protein. The sample yields under 800,000 distinct CDR3 sequences, more than 11% seen once. Comment on this clonotype: No antigen is known for it.

V was shortened by 1 base and J by 2 bases, with 7 bases between the two germline ends. Germline lookup yields CDR1 LGHNA and CDR2 YSLEER. This CDR3 is built from 14 residues. This material consisted of PBMCs from blood, taken 14 to 15 days before vaccination. The origin of this receptor is a man aged 50-59 years who received an inactivated influenza vaccine. This sequence joins TRBV4-3 and TRBJ2-3; D remains unclear. The CDR3 nucleotides read TGCGCCAGCAGCCAAGGATACCCCACAGATACGCAGTATTTT. Protein: CASSQGYPTDTQYF.